These T cell receptor beta chains were read from a single sample in a study of T cell changes during pregnancy in multiple sclerosis. The table came from immunoSEQ multiplex PCR; TCRdb's copy has only in-frame clones and leaves some out. The sample shows about 76,000 clones, roughly 94% of them seen only once. Material: peripheral blood, obtained in the third trimester of pregnancy. The receptor set was obtained from a female donor with multiple sclerosis, enrolled in a pregnancy study. Each CDR3 is given with its conserved first and last residue. The order of the fields is CDR3 protein, CDR3 DNA, D gene, clone size, V gene, J gene. D genes are given only for firm matches. Clone sizes are given selectively: once, few, many, or a class where the clone is expanded.

CASSTGDRVGEQYF	TGTGCCAGCAGCACCGGGGACAGGGTCGGGGAGCAGTACTTC	TRBD1	-	TRBV9	TRBJ2-7
CASSLGPYTEAFF	TGTGCCAGCAGCTTGGGGCCCTACACTGAAGCTTTCTTT	-	once	TRBV7-2	TRBJ1-1
CASSESPPLGPYNSPLHF	TGCGCCAGCAGTGAGTCGCCTCCCTTGGGGCCTTATAATTCACCCCTCCACTTT	-	-	TRBV10-1	TRBJ1-6
CATSRRGGSPDTQYF	TGTGCCACCAGCCGGAGGGGTGGGTCCCCAGATACGCAGTATTTT	-	-	TRBV15	TRBJ2-3
CASSYLRGRDNSPLHF	TGTGCCAGCAGTTACTTAAGGGGCAGGGATAATTCACCCCTCCACTTT	-	-	TRBV6-5	TRBJ1-6
CASSLGGEDTEAFF	TGTGCCAGCAGCTTGGGGGGGGAGGACACTGAAGCTTTCTTT	-	-	TRBV5-5	TRBJ1-1
CASSLAGNIQYF	TGTGCCAGCAGCTTGGCGGGAAACATTCAGTACTTC	-	once	TRBV5-6	TRBJ2-4
CASRHSGYGYTF	TGTGCCAGCAGACACTCGGGCTATGGCTACACCTTC	-	-	TRBV6-5	TRBJ1-2
CASSSKRGNTIYF	TGTGCCAGCAGCTCGAAGAGAGGAAACACCATATATTTT	-	-	TRBV14	TRBJ1-3
CASSQRQGPFQETQYF	TGTGCCAGCAGCCAAAGACAGGGGCCGTTTCAAGAGACCCAGTACTTC	TRBD1	-	TRBV7-9	TRBJ2-5
CASSSAGGGSSYNEQFF	TGTGCCAGCAGCTCCGCCGGCGGGGGCAGCTCCTACAATGAGCAGTTCTTC	-	once	TRBV7-2	TRBJ2-1
CASSPPSGDNSPLHF	TGTGCCAGTAGTCCCCCCTCGGGGGATAATTCACCCCTCCACTTT	-	few	TRBV19	TRBJ1-6
CASSSGGPQETQYF	TGCGCCAGCAGCTCTGGGGGCCCCCAAGAGACCCAGTACTTC	-	-	TRBV5-1	TRBJ2-5
CSVRTGVSYEQYF	TGCAGCGTTCGGACAGGGGTCTCCTACGAGCAGTACTTC	TRBD1	-	TRBV29-1	TRBJ2-7
CASRLGADYEQYF	TGTGCCAGCAGGCTAGGGGCAGATTACGAGCAGTACTTC	-	once	TRBV7-9	TRBJ2-7
CASSGLRDRVTDTQYF	TGTGCCAGCAGTGGTCTCCGGGACAGGGTTACAGATACGCAGTATTTT	TRBD1	-	TRBV6-1	TRBJ2-3